Given below is one TCR beta chain in context. This clonotype was observed a handful of times. No cognate antigen has been identified for it. No quality values exist for individual bases; no much larger clone is one base distant. The V end gives up 5 bases and the J end 11 bases, leaving 12 bases in the junction not matched to a gene. The CDR3, from cysteine to phenylalanine, totals 14 residues. Of all the DNA, just the CDR3 is kept, 42 bases in frame from base 1. This sample is part of a study of patients and donors after allogeneic stem cell transplantation (dated by TCRdb to the early 2020s). Libraries were prepared through RT-PCR. Sequencing took place on a NextSeq 550. TCRdb took the public reads, trimmed them with fastp at Q25, ran MiXCR for clone calling and kept in-frame beta chains. Under each unique CDR3 protein, matching rows form one entry showing the most common genes and DNA. The sample table contains tens of thousands of distinct CDR3 sequences; only one count was recorded for 40% to 60% of them. About 64% of the sample belongs to the ten largest clones.

This TCR came from a human donor who was either an allogeneic HSCT recipient or a stem cell or donor lymphocyte infusion donor (not recorded which). It is not recorded whose cells these are; they may come from a transplant donor. The chain is assembled from TRBV12-3 or TRBV12-4 and TRBJ1-2; 9 bases in the middle match TRBD1. Sequencing used blood, either unsorted or a sorted T cell fraction (not recorded which). The DNA is TGTGCCAGCAGTCCGCCCGGGACAGGGAAAGGTTACACCTTC. Its product reads: CASSPPGTGKGYTF.